The 2 T cell receptor beta chains below all came from one sample that was sequenced in a study of tissue T cells after allogeneic stem cell transplantation. TCRdb keeps only in-frame clones here, not all; method: immunoSEQ multiplex PCR. Of 700 or so clones listed, around 80% are singletons. The starting material was liver tissue, obtained at autopsy. These receptors originate from a female patient between 18 and 49 years old with steroid-refractory graft-versus-host disease after an allogeneic stem cell transplant. T cells may partly derive from the graft donor.

The chain is built from TRBV5-8 and TRBJ2-2; D is unclear. This CDR3 spans 13 amino acids. In germline, CDR1 is SGHTS, CDR2 YDEGEE. V was clipped by 1 base and J by 4 bases, with 5 bases between them. The CDR3 protein is CASSLRTTGELFF. The CDR3 DNA follows: TGTGCCAGCAGCTTGCGGACCACCGGGGAGCTGTTTTTT.

V is TRBV5-1 and J is TRBJ2-7, with 14 bases fitting TRBD2. CDR3 size: 14 residues. The germline V gene has CDR1 SGHRS and CDR2 YFSETQ. The V and J ends lost 4 bases and 11 bases, in that order; junction bases with no gene match: 8. CDR3 in DNA: TGCGCCAGCAGCCCAGGACTAGCGGGGGGATTTGAGTACTTC. As protein: CASSPGLAGGFEYF. The variable domain in full, completed from reference TRBV5-1 and TRBJ2-7, reads KAGVTQTPRYLIKTRGQQVTLSCSPISGHRSVSWYQQTPGQGLQFLFEYFSETQRNKGNFPGRFSGRQFSNSRSEMNVSTLELGDSALYLCASSPGLAGGFEYFGPGTRLTVT.